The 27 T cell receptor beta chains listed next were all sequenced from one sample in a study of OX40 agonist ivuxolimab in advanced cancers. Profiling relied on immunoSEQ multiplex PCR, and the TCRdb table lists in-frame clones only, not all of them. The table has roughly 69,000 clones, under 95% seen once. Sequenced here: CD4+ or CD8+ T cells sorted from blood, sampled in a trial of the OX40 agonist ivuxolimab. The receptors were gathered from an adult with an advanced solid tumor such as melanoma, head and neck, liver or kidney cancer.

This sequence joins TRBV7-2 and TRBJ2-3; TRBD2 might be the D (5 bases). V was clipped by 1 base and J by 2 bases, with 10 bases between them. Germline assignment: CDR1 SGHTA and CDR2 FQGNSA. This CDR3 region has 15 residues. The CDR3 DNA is TGTGCCAGCAGCTTAGATGCGGGCTACACAGATACGCAGTATTTT. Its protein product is CASSLDAGYTDTQYF.

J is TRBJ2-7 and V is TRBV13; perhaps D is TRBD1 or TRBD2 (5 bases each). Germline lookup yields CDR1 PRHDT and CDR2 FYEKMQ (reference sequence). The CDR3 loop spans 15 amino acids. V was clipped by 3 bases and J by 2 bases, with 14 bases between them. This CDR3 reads CASSFRQGAPYEQYF. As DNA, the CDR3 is TGTGCCAGCAGCTTTAGGCAGGGAGCCCCCTACGAGCAGTACTTC.

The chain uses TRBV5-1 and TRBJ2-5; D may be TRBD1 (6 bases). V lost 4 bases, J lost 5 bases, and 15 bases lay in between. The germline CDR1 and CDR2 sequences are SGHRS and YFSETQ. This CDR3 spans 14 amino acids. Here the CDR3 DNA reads TGCGCCAGCAGCAAAGGACAGCCCTGGGAGACCCAGTACTTC. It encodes CASSKGQPWETQYF. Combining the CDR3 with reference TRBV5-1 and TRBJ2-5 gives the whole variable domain KAGVTQTPRYLIKTRGQQVTLSCSPISGHRSVSWYQQTPGQGLQFLFEYFSETQRNKGNFPGRFSGRQFSNSRSEMNVSTLELGDSALYLCASSKGQPWETQYFGPGTRLLVL.

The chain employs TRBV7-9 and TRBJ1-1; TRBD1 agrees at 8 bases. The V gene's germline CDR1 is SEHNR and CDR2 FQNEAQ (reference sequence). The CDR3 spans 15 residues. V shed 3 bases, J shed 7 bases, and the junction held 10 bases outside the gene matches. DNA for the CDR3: TGTGCCAGCAGCTTGGGCCGTCAGGGGGCGGGTGAAGCTTTCTTT. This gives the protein CASSLGRQGAGEAFF.

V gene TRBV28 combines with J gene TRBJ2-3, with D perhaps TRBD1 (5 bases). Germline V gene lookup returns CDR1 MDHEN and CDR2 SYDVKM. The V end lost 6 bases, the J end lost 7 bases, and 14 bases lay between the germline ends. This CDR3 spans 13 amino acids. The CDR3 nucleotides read TGTGCCAGCAGCGGTCCAGGGCGAAATACGCAGTATTTT. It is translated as CASSGPGRNTQYF. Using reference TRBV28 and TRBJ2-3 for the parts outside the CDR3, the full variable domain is DVKVTQSSRYLVKRTGEKVFLECVQDMDHENMFWYRQDPGLGLRLIYFSYDVKMKEKGDIPEGYSVSREKKERFSLILESASTNQTSMYLCASSGPGRNTQYFGPGTRLTVL.

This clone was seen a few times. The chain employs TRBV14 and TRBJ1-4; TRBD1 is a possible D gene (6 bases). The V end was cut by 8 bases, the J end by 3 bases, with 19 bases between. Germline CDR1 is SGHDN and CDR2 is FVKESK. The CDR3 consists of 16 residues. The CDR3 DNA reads TGTGCCAGCGGAGAGCGACGGGGGGCAGCTAATGAAAAACTGTTTTTT. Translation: CASGERRGAANEKLFF.

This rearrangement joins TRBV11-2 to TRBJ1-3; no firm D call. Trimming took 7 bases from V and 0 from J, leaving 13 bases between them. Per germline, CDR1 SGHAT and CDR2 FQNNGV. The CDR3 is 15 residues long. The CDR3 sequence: CASTKQSSSGNTIYF. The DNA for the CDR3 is TGTGCCAGCACAAAACAGTCGAGCTCTGGAAACACCATATATTTT.

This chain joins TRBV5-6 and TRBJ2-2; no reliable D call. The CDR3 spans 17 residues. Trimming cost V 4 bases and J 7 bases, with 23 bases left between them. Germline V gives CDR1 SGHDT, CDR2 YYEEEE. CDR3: CASSPGILYGKVGELFF. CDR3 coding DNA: TGTGCCAGCAGCCCCGGAATCCTCTACGGAAAGGTCGGGGAGCTGTTTTTT.

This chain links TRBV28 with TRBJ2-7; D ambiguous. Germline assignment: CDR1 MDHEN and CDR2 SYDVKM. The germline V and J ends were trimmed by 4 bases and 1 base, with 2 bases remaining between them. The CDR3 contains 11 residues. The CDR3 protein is CASSWSYEQYF. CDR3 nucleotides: TGTGCCAGCAGTTGGTCCTACGAGCAGTACTTC.

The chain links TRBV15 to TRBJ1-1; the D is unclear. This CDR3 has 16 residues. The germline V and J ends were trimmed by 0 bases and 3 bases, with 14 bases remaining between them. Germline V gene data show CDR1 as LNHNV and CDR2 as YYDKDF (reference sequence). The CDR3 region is CATSREVGVSDTEAFF. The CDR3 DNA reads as TGTGCCACCAGCAGAGAAGTGGGCGTGTCAGACACTGAAGCTTTCTTT.

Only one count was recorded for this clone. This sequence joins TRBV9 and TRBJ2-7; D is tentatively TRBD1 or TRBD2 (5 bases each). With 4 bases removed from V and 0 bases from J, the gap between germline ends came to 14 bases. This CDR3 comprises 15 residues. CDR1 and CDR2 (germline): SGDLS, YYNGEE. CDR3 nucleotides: TGTGCCAGCAGCCCCGGGACGAGCGGCTCCTACGAGCAGTACTTC. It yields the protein CASSPGTSGSYEQYF.

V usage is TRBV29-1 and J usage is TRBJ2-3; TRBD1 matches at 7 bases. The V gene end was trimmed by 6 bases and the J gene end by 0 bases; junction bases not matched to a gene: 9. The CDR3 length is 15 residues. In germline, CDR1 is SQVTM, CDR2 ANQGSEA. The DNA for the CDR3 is TGCAGCGTCGACCTCGGGACAGCCAGCACAGATACGCAGTATTTT. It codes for CSVDLGTASTDTQYF.

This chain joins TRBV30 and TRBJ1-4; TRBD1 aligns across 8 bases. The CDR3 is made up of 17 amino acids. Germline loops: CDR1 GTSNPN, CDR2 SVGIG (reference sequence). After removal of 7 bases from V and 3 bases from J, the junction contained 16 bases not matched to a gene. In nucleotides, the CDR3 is TGTGCCTTCCAAAACGGACAGGGCTTTCGGTCTAATGAAAAACTGTTTTTT. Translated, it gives CAFQNGQGFRSNEKLFF.

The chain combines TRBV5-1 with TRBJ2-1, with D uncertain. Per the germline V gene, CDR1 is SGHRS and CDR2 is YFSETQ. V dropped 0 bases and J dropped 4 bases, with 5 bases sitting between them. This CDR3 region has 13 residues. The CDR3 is CASSLVEYNEQFF. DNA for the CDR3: TGCGCCAGCAGCTTGGTGGAGTACAATGAGCAGTTCTTC.

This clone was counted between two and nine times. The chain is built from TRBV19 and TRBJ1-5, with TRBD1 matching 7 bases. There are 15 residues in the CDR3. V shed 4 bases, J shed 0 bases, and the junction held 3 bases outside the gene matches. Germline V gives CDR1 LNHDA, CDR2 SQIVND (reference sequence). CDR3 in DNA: TGTGCCAGTAGTACGACAGGGACTAGCAATCAGCCCCAGCATTTT. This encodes CASSTTGTSNQPQHF.

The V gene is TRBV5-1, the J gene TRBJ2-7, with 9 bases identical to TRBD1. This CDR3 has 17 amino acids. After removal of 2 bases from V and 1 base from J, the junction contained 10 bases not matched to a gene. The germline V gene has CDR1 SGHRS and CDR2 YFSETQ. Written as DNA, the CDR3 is TGCGCCAGCAGCTTAATGAGTATCGGGACAGGGTCCTACGAGCAGTACTTC. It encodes CASSLMSIGTGSYEQYF.

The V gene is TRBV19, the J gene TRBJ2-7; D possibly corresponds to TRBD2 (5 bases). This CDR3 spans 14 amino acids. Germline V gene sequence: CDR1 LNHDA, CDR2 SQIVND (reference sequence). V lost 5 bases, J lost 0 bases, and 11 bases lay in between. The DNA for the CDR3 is TGTGCCAGTAGTCGGACTCGGAGCTCCTACGAGCAGTACTTC. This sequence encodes CASSRTRSSYEQYF.

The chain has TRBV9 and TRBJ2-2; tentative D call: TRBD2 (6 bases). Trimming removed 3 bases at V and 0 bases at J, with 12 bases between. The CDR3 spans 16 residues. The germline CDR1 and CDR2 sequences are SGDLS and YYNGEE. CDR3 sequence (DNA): TGTGCCAGCAGCGGGGGTAGCGGCGCGAACACCGGGGAGCTGTTTTTT. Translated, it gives CASSGGSGANTGELFF.

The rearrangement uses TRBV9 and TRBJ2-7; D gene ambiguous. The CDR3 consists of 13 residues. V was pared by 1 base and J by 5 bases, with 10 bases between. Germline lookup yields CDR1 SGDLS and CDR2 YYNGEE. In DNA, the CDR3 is TGTGCCAGCAGCGTAACTCTTGGGGACGAGCAGTACTTC. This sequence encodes CASSVTLGDEQYF.

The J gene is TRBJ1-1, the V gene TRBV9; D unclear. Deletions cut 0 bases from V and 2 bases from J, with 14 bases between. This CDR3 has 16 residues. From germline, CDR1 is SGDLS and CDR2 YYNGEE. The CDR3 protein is CASSVAPQTANTEAFF. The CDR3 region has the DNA TGTGCCAGCAGCGTAGCCCCCCAGACGGCAAACACTGAAGCTTTCTTT.

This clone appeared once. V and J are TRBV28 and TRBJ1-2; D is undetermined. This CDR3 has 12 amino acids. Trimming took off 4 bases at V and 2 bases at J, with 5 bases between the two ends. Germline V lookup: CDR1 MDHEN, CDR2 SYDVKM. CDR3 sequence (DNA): TGTGCCAGCAGTTACTCCAACTATGGCTACACCTTC. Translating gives CASSYSNYGYTF.

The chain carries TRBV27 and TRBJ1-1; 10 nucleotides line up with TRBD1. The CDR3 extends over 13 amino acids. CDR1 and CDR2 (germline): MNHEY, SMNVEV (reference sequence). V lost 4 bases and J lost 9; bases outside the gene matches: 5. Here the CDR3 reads CASSSGQGRQAFF. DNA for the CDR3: TGTGCCAGCAGTTCGGGACAGGGGCGTCAAGCTTTCTTT.

The CDR3 spells CASSLTAGLRNTIYF. CDR3 bases: TGTGCCAGCAGTCTCACAGCGGGTTTAAGAAACACCATATATTTT. V is TRBV28 and J is TRBJ1-3; D ambiguous. The germline V gene encodes CDR1 MDHEN and CDR2 SYDVKM. V dropped 5 bases and J dropped 5 bases, with 16 bases sitting between them. The CDR3 has 15 amino acids.

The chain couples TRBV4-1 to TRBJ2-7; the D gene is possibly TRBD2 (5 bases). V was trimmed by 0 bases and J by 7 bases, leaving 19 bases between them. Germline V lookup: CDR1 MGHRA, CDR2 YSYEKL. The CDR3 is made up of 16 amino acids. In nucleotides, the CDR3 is TGCGCCAGCAGCCAAGATTATAATCGAGGGCCGGGGGAGCAGTACTTC. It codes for CASSQDYNRGPGEQYF.

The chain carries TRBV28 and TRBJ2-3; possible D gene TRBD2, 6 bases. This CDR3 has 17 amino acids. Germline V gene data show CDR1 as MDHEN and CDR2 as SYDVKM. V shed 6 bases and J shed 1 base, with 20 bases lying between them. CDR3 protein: CASSPIGSSGRTDTQYF. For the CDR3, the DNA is TGTGCCAGCAGCCCCATAGGTAGTAGCGGCCGCACAGATACGCAGTATTTT. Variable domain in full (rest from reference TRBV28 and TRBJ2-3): DVKVTQSSRYLVKRTGEKVFLECVQDMDHENMFWYRQDPGLGLRLIYFSYDVKMKEKGDIPEGYSVSREKKERFSLILESASTNQTSMYLCASSPIGSSGRTDTQYFGPGTRLTVL.

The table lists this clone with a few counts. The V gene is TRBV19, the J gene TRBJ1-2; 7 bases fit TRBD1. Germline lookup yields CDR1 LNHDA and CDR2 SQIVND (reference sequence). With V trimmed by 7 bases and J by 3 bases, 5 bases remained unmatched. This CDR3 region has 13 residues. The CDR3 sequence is CASKGGAYYGYTF. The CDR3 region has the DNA TGTGCCAGTAAAGGGGGCGCCTACTATGGCTACACCTTC.

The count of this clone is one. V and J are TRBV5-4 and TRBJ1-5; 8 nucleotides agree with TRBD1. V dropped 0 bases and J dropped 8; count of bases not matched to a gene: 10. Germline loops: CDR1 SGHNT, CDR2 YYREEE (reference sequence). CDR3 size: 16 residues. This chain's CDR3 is CASSLGPGQGTEPQHF. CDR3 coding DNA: TGTGCCAGCAGCTTGGGTCCCGGACAGGGAACGGAGCCCCAGCATTTT.